Sequencing of this T cell receptor beta chain was carried out in a study of identical twins. The length of the CDR3 is 14 residues. CDR1 and CDR2 from the germline V gene are SNHLY and FYNNEI. The ends lost 7 bases at V and 3 bases at J; junction bases unmatched: 8. This clonotype was found a few times. MiXCR, applied by TCRdb to the 5' RACE reads, yields one record per CDR3 protein. The sample includes about 1.7 million distinct CDR3 sequences, 32% of them seen just once. The sample was cord blood. This sequence was found in a newborn girl in good health. This chain links TRBV2 with TRBJ2-7; TRBD2 matches 8 bases. Here the CDR3 reads CASTLSSGSYEQYF. DNA of the CDR3: TGTGCCAGCACCCTGTCCAGCGGGAGCTACGAGCAGTACTTC. Drawing the rest from reference TRBV2 and TRBJ2-7, the complete variable domain is EPEVTQTPSHQVTQMGQEVILRCVPISNHLYFYWYRQILGQKVEFLVSFYNNEISEKSEIFDDQFSVERPDGSNFTLKIRSTKLEDSAMYFCASTLSSGSYEQYFGPGTRLTVT.